Below, 8 T cell receptor beta chains from the same sample are listed, as sequenced in a study of patients and donors after allogeneic stem cell transplantation. TCRdb used MiXCR to reprocess the RT-PCR reads, holding one entry per CDR3 protein. Among tens of thousands of distinct CDR3 sequences listed, approximately 5.2% were seen once. Material: blood, either unsorted or a sorted T cell fraction (not recorded which). These receptors were collected from a human donor who was either an allogeneic HSCT recipient or a stem cell or donor lymphocyte infusion donor (not recorded which). It is not recorded whose cells these are; they may come from a transplant donor.

The rearrangement uses TRBV27 and TRBJ2-1, with TRBD2 identical over 7 bases. The CDR3 is made up of 15 amino acids. The V gene end was trimmed by 5 bases and the J gene end by 7 bases; junction bases not matched to a gene: 11. Germline CDR1 reads MNHEY; CDR2 reads SMNVEV (reference sequence). This chain's CDR3 is CASSPLGSGKNEQFF. CDR3 nucleotide sequence: TGTGCCAGCAGTCCTCTAGGGAGCGGGAAGAATGAGCAGTTCTTC.

There are many counts of this clonotype. This chain connects TRBV30 to TRBJ1-5; D is possibly TRBD1 (6 bases). Germline CDR1 and CDR2: GTSNPN and SVGIG (reference sequence). The germline V and J ends were trimmed by 2 bases and 5 bases, with 13 bases remaining between them. The CDR3 has 14 amino acids. The CDR3 DNA reads TGTGCCTGGAGTCTAAGACAGGAGCATCAGCCCCAGCATTTT. Protein: CAWSLRQEHQPQHF.

This clonotype was picked up a small number of times. The rearrangement links TRBV20-1 to TRBJ1-1, with 12 bases identical to TRBD1. Per the germline V gene, CDR1 is DFQATT and CDR2 is SNEGSKA (reference sequence). V shed 6 bases, J shed 6 bases, and the junction held 2 bases outside the gene matches. CDR3 size: 12 residues. The CDR3 region is CSAGTGGPEAFF. The CDR3 region has the DNA TGCAGTGCAGGGACAGGGGGCCCTGAAGCTTTCTTT.

This clonotype appeared many times. As DNA, the CDR3 is TGCGCCAGCAGCCAAGCCGGCAGGGTGGTAGATGGCTACACCTTC. This codes for CASSQAGRVVDGYTF. This sequence joins TRBV5-1 and TRBJ1-2; D is possibly TRBD1 (5 bases). CDR1 and CDR2 from the germline V gene are SGHRS and YFSETQ. The CDR3 contains 15 residues. V was pared by 4 bases and J by 6 bases, with 19 bases between. Complete variable domain (other parts from reference TRBV5-1 and TRBJ1-2): KAGVTQTPRYLIKTRGQQVTLSCSPISGHRSVSWYQQTPGQGLQFLFEYFSETQRNKGNFPGRFSGRQFSNSRSEMNVSTLELGDSALYLCASSQAGRVVDGYTFGSGTRLTVV.

This clonotype was detected a few times. The CDR3 DNA reads TGCGCCAGCAGCCAGCAGGTCGGTCCCTCTGGAAACACCATATATTTT. It translates to CASSQQVGPSGNTIYF. The gene calls are TRBV4-1 and TRBJ1-3; D call uncertain. Trimming removed 3 bases from V and 0 bases from J, with 12 bases in between. The germline V gene encodes CDR1 MGHRA and CDR2 YSYEKL. This CDR3 spans 16 amino acids.

The rearrangement uses TRBV3-1 and TRBJ1-1, with 7 bases fitting TRBD1. Germline values: CDR1 LGHDT, CDR2 YNNKEL (reference sequence). The CDR3 covers 15 residues. Trimming cost V 2 bases and J 11 bases; bases outside gene matches: 14. The CDR3 here is CASSQKLRDSNRAFF. CDR3 DNA sequence: TGTGCCAGCAGCCAAAAATTACGGGACAGTAACCGGGCTTTCTTT.

This clonotype occurred many times. This CDR3 reads CASSFQGTNSPLHF. CDR3 nucleotide sequence: TGCGCCAGCAGCTTCCAGGGTACCAATTCACCCCTCCACTTT. The chain carries TRBV5-1 and TRBJ1-6, with D possibly TRBD1 on 5 matching bases. Trimming stripped 2 bases from V and 7 bases from J, with 10 bases between. CDR1 SGHRS and CDR2 YFSETQ come from the germline V gene. The CDR3 runs 14 residues. The entire variable domain, with the rest obtained from reference TRBV5-1 and TRBJ1-6, is as follows: KAGVTQTPRYLIKTRGQQVTLSCSPISGHRSVSWYQQTPGQGLQFLFEYFSETQRNKGNFPGRFSGRQFSNSRSEMNVSTLELGDSALYLCASSFQGTNSPLHFGNGTRLTVT.

This clonotype was seen repeatedly, ten times or more. The chain is built from TRBV7-9 and TRBJ1-6, with a possible D match to TRBD1 (6 bases). V lost 5 bases to trimming and J lost 9 bases, with 14 bases between them. The CDR3 totals 14 residues. CDR1 is SEHNR and CDR2 is FQNEAQ in the germline V gene (reference sequence). The CDR3 region is CASSRDQGSSPLHF. The DNA of the CDR3 is TGTGCCAGCAGCCGGGACCAGGGGTCTTCACCCCTCCACTTT.